A single T cell receptor (beta chain) is shown here with its context. This entry is derived from a study of early T cells in non-severe SARS-CoV-2 infection. J gave up 1 base and V 7 bases, and 11 bases lay outside the gene matches. This CDR3 has 16 residues. CDR1 DFQATT and CDR2 SNEGSKA come from the germline V gene (reference sequence). TCRdb reprocessed the 5' RACE reads via MiXCR and lists one record per CDR3 protein. The data contain tens of thousands of distinct CDR3 sequences, under 7.5% of them singletons. The clonotype originates from an adult who was a healthcare worker with PCR-confirmed SARS-CoV-2 infection or an uninfected control (not recorded which). This chain joins TRBV20-1 and TRBJ2-4, with 9 positions matching TRBD2. What was sequenced was whole blood. The CDR3 region has the DNA TGCAGTGTGGAGAGCGGGAGGTTGGGGGCCAAAAACATTCAGTACTTC. Encoded protein: CSVESGRLGAKNIQYF.